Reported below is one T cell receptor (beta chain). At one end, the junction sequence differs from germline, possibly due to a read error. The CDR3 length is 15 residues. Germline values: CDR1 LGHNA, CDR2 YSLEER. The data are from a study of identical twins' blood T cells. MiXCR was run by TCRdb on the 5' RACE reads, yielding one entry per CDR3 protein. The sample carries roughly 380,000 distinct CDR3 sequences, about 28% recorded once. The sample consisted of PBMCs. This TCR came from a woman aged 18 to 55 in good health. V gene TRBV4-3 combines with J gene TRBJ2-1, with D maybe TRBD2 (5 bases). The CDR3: CAGSETSRDYNEQFF. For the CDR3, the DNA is TGCGCCGGCAGTGAAACTAGTAGGGACTACAATGAGCAGTTCTTC.